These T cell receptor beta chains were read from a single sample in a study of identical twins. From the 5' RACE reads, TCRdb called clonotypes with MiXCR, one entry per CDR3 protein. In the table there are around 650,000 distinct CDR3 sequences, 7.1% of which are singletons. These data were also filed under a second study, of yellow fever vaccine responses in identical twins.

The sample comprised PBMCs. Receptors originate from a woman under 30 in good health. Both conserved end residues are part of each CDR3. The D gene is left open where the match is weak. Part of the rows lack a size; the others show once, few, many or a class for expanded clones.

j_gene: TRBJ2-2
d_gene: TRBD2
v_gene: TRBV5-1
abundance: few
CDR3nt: TGCGCCAGCAGCCTCAGACTAGCGGGAGAAGGTGACACCGGGGAGCTGTTTTTT
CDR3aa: CASSLRLAGEGDTGELFF

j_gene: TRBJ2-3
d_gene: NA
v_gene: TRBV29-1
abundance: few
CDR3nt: TGCAGCGTTGTGATGAACACAGATACGCAGTATTTT
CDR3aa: CSVVMNTDTQYF

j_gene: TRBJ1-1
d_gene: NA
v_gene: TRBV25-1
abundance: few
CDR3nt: TGTGCCAGTTGGGACTACACTGAAGCTTTCTTT
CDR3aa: CASWDYTEAFF

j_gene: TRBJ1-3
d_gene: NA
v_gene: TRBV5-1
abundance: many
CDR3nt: TGCGCCAGCAGCTTGGCACCGATCTCTGGAAACACCATATATTTT
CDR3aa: CASSLAPISGNTIYF

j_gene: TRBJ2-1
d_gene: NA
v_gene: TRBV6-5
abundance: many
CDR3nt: TGTGCCAGCAGTTACGCCGCGTACAATGAGCAGTTCTTC
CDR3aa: CASSYAAYNEQFF

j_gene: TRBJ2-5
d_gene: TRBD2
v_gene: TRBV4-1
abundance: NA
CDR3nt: TGCGCCAGCAGCCCCGGACTAGCGATCGGGACCCAGTACTTC
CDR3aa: CASSPGLAIGTQYF

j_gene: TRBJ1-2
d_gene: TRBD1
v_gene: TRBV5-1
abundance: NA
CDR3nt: TGCGCCAGCAGTGAGGGACAGGCTTTGCTTGGCTACACCTTC
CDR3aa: CASSEGQALLGYTF

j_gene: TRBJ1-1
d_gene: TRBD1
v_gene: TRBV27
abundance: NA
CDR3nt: TGTGCCAGCAGAAAACAGGGGGCCCACACTGAAGCTTTCTTT
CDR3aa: CASRKQGAHTEAFF

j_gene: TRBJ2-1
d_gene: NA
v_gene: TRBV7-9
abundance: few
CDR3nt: TGTGCCAGCAGCTTAGACCTCTACAATGAGCAGTTCTTC
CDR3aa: CASSLDLYNEQFF

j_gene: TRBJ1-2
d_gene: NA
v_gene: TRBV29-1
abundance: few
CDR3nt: TGCAGCGTGGCGTCACAGGAGCTAGGGTATGGCTACACCTTC
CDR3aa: CSVASQELGYGYTF

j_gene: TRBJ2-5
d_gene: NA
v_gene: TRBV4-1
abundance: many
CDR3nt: TGCGCCAGCAGCCAAGATAAAGTTGTAGGGGCACAAGAGACCCAGTACTTC
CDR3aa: CASSQDKVVGAQETQYF

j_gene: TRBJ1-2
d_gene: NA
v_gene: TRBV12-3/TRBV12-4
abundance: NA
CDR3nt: TGTGCCAGCAGTTTATACAGGGCCACCTTC
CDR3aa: CASSLYRATF

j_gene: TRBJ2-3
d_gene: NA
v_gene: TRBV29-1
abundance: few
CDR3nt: TGCAGCGTTGAAGATCGGTGGACGGCGGGCACAGATACGCAGTATTTT
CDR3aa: CSVEDRWTAGTDTQYF

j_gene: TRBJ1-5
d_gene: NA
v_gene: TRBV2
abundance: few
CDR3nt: TGTGCCAGCAGTGAGAGCCTGTCCTCCCATCAGCCCCAGCATTTT
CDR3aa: CASSESLSSHQPQHF

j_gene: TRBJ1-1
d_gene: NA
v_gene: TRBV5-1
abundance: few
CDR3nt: TGCGCCAGCAGCTCTTCTCGGGGGGATGAAGCTTTCTTT
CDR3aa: CASSSSRGDEAFF

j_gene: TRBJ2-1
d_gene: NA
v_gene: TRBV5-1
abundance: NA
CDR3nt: TGCGCCAGCAGCTTGCTACCCATACGGGGGCTAGACAATGAGCAGTTCTTC
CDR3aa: CASSLLPIRGLDNEQFF

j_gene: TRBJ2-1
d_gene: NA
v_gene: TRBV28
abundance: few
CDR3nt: TGTGCCAGCAGTACTCAGCCAATTAATGAGCAGTTCTTC
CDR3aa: CASSTQPINEQFF

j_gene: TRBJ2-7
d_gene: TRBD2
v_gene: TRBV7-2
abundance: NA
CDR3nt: TGTGCCAGCAGCTTAGAGAGCGGGAGTTTCCACGAGCAGTACTTC
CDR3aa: CASSLESGSFHEQYF

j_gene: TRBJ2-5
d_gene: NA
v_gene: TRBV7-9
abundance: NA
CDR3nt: TGTGCCAGCAGCCCCGGGGTAGTCGAGACCCAGTACTTC
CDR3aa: CASSPGVVETQYF

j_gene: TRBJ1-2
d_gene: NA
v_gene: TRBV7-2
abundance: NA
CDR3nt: TGTGCCAGCAGCCAAAGCGCTGGAGTTGGCTACACCTTC
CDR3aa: CASSQSAGVGYTF

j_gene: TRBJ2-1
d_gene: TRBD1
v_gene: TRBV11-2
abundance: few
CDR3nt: TGTGCCAGCAGCCCGACAGGGGGGAATGAGCAGTTCTTC
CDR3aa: CASSPTGGNEQFF

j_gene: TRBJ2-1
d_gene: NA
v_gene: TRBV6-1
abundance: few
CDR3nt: TGTGCCAGCAGGCCCCGTAGCCACGAGCAGTTCTTC
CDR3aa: CASRPRSHEQFF

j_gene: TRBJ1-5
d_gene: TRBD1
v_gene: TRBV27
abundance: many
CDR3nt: TGTGCCAGCAGTTCGCGACAGGGAAGGGGCAATCAGCCCCAGCATTTT
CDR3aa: CASSSRQGRGNQPQHF

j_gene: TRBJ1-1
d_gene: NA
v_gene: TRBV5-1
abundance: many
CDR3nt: TGCGCCAGCAGCAAGTGGGGGGAGAGGACTGAAGCTTTCTTT
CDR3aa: CASSKWGERTEAFF

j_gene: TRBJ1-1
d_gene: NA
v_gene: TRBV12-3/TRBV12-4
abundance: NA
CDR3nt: TGTGCCAGCAGCCGCTCGGGGGGGGGATACACTGAAGCTTTCTTT
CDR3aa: CASSRSGGGYTEAFF

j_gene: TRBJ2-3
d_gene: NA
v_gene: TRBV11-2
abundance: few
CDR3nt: TGTGCCACCCTAGGGCTAGCGCTAAGCACAGATACGCAGTATTTT
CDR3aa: CATLGLALSTDTQYF

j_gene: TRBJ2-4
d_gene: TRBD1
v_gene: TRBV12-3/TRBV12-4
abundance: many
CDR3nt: TGTGCCAGCAGTTTAGTAATGAGGGGGCCGGAAAACATTCAGTACTTC
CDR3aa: CASSLVMRGPENIQYF

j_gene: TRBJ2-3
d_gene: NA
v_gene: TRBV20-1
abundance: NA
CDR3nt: TGCAGTGCTCCCCCCCGGAGGGGGGGCACAGATACGCAGTATTTT
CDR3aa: CSAPPRRGGTDTQYF

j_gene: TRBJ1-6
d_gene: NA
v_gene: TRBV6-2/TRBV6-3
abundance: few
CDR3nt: TGTGCCAGCAGTTACGACAGGCTCAATTCACCCCTCCACTTT
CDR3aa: CASSYDRLNSPLHF

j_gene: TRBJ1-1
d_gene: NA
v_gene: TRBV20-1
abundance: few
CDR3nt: TGCAGTGCGAGCCCCGGGGGGCAAACTGAAGCTTTCTTT
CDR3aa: CSASPGGQTEAFF

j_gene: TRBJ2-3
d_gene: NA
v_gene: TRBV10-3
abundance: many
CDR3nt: TGTGCCATGGGTAGCACAGATACGCAGTATTTT
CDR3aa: CAMGSTDTQYF

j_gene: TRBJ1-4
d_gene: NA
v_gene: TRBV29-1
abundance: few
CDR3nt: TGCAGCGTTGACAGGGGTGAAAAACTGTTTTTT
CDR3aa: CSVDRGEKLFF

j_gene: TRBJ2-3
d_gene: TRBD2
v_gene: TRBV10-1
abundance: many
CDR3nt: TGCGCCAGCAGTGATGGGAGCGGGGGCACAGATACGCAGTATTTT
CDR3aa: CASSDGSGGTDTQYF

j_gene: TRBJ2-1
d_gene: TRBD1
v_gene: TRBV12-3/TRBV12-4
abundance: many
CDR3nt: TGTGCCAGCAGTTTAGCCCTAGGGGGCAGGAATGAGCAGTTCTTC
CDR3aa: CASSLALGGRNEQFF

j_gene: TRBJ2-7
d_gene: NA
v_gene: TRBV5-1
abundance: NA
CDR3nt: TGCGCCAGCAGCCCCGACCGTGAACAGCAGTACTTC
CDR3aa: CASSPDREQQYF

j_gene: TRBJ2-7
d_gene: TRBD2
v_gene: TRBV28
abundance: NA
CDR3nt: TGTGCCAGCACCGCGGGACTAGCGGGGTCCTACGAGCAGTACTTC
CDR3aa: CASTAGLAGSYEQYF

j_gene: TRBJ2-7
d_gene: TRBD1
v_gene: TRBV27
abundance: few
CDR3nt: TGTGCCAGCAGTGTGGACAGGGGCGACGAGCAGTACTTC
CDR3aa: CASSVDRGDEQYF

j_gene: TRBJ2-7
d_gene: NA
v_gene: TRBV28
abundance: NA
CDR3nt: TGTGCCAGCAGTTTAATCCCCTCGAGTACCTACGAGCAGTACTTC
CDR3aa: CASSLIPSSTYEQYF

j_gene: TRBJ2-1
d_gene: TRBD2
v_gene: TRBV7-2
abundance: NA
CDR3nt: TGTGCCAGCAGCACTCTAGCGGGAGTCATTGTTAATGAGCAGTTCTTC
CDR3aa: CASSTLAGVIVNEQFF

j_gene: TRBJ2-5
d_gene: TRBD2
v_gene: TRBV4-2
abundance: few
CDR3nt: TGTGCCAGCAGACAGACTAGCGGAGCCCCCCAAGAGACCCAGTACTTC
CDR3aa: CASRQTSGAPQETQYF

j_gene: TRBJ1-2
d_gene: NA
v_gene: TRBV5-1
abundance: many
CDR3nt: TGCGCCAGCAGCTTGGTCCCGGGAAATAACTATGGCTACACCTTC
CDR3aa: CASSLVPGNNYGYTF

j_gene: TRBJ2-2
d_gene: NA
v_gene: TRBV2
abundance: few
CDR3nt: TGTGCCAGCAAGAGAGGCTCAAACACCGGGGAGCTGTTTTTT
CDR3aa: CASKRGSNTGELFF